Sequencing of this T cell receptor beta chain was carried out in a study of cytomegalovirus exposure and HLA in healthy donors (dated by TCRdb to about 2017). Notes on the research overall: The 500 to 800 repertoires of the first cohort and the 95 to 150 validation repertoires were produced on the same platform, according to a later analysis. To predict cytomegalovirus infection status, the study brought together high-throughput TCR immunosequencing, statistical association of individual TCRs with disease status, and machine learning. Along with the approximately 700-subject first cohort, a separate validation cohort of over a hundred different subjects was used. The study aimed to test whether signatures of past pathogen exposure could be identified by cataloging public T cell receptors.

The CDR3 holds 15 amino acids from the cysteine to the phenylalanine. Only the CDR3 portion is preserved as DNA: 45 bases, with reading frame beginning at the first base. CDR1 PRHDT and CDR2 FYEKMQ are derived from the germline V gene (reference sequence). The germline ends are 12 bases apart after V is trimmed by 5 bases and J by 0 bases. Library generation was performed with the immunoSEQ multiplex PCR assay. The original methods were these. A statistical classification framework was built for diagnosing cytomegalovirus status from the catalog of TCR beta chain sequences. The table was pulled from immuneACCESS by TCRdb, which kept in-frame rearrangements only. Such tables lose some clones; where checked, under half of the loss comes from unresolved V genes, and the rest has no known cause. V, J and clone size are taken as reported in that table, and D and trimming were inferred from the DNA itself. Present in this sample are roughly 230,000 clones, 90% of which were seen just once. The ten biggest clones cover 3% to 3.5% of the sample.

On the study overall, not on this receptor specifically: In a later analysis, TCRs clustered in the first cohort were found to also tend to co-occur in the approximately 110 validation repertoires, with 90% to 95% of cluster scores above 0. Most TCR sequences were observed very rarely across donors, whereas some public TCRs were present in many individuals. It was suggested by the authors that the approach could potentially be generalized to other disease states and immunological phenotypes. The validation cohort had no HLA typing available for a later analysis, so co-occurrence within that cohort was assessed over all 130 or so repertoires. The study listed 150 to 200 TCR beta chains as associated with cytomegalovirus. In both the original and validation cohorts, the classifier was reported to diagnose cytomegalovirus status with high specificity and sensitivity. In vitro tests confirmed that a few of the cytomegalovirus-associated TCR beta chains recognize cytomegalovirus antigens.

The donors were included in the validation cohort of 90 to 150 subjects, a group kept apart from the roughly 690-subject first cohort. Notes on this clone: Its cognate antigen has yet to be identified. It has no much larger one-base neighbor in the sample; base qualities were not kept.

The chain links TRBV13 with TRBJ2-3, with the D gene not clear enough to name. The source is a woman aged 25 to 45 in good health and CMV-seronegative. Sequenced material: PBMCs. The nucleotide sequence is TGTGCCAGCAGCACCCGAGGAGCGAGCACAGATACGCAGTATTTT. It translates as CASSTRGASTDTQYF.